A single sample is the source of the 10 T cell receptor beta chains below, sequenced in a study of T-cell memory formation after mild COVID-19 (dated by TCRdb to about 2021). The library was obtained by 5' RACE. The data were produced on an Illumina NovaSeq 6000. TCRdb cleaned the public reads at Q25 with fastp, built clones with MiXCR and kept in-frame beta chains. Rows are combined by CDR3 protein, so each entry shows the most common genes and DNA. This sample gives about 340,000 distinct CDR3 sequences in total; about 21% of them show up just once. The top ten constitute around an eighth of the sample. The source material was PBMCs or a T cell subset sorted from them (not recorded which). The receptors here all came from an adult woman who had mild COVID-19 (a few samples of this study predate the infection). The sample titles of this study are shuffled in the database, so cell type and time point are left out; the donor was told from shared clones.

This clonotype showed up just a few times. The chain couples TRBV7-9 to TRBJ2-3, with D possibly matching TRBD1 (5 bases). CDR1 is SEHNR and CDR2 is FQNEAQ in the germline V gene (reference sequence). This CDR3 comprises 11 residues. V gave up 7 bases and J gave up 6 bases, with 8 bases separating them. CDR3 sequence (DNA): TGTGCCAGCACCCAGGGTGATACGCAGTATTTT. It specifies CASTQGDTQYF.

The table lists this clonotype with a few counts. The CDR3 region has the DNA TGTGCTAGTGGACAGACCAGAAGTTACAGGACAGGAGAAAACATTCAGTACTTC. Encoded protein: CASGQTRSYRTGENIQYF. The J gene is TRBJ2-4, the V gene TRBV12-5; 7 positions agree with TRBD1. The CDR3 contains 18 residues. Germline-derived CDR1 and CDR2 are LGHNT and FRNRAP. Unmatched junction bases numbered 19, after V lost 6 bases and J lost 5 bases. Variable domain in full (rest from reference TRBV12-5 and TRBJ2-4): DARVTQTPRHKVTEMGQEVTMRCQPILGHNTVFWYRQTMMQGLELLAYFRNRAPLDDSGMPKDRFSAEMPDATLATLKIQPSEPRDSAVYFCASGQTRSYRTGENIQYFGAGTRLSVL.

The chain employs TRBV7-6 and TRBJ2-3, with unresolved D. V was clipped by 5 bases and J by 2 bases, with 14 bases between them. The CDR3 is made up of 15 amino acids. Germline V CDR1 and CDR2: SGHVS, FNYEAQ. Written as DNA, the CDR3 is TGTGCCAGCAGCAAACAGTGGGCGAACACAGATACGCAGTATTTT. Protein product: CASSKQWANTDTQYF.

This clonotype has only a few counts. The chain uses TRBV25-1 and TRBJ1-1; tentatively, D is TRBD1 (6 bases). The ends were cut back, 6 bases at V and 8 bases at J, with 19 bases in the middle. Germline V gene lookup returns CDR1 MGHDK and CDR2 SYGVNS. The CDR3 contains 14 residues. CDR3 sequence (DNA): TGTGCCAGCAGCCTACCCGGGGGGACATTCGAAGCTTTCTTT. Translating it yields CASSLPGGTFEAFF. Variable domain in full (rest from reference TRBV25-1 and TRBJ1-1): EADIYQTPRYLVIGTGKKITLECSQTMGHDKMYWYQQDPGMELHLIHYSYGVNSTEKGDLSSESTVSRIRTEHFPLTLESARPSHTSQYLCASSLPGGTFEAFFGQGTRLTVV.

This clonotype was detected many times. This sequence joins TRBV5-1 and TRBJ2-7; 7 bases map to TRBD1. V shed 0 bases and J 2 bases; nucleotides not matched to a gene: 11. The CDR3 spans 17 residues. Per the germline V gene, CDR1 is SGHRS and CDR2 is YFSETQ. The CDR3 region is CASSLVPGQQIPYEQYF. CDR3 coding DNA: TGCGCCAGCAGCTTGGTTCCGGGACAGCAAATCCCCTACGAGCAGTACTTC.

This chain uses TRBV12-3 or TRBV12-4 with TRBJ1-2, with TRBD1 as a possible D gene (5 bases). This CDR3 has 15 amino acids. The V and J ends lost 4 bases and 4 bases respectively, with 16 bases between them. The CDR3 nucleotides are TGTGCCAGCAGTTGGGGGGGTGGAGTAGGCTATGGCTACACCTTC. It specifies CASSWGGGVGYGYTF.

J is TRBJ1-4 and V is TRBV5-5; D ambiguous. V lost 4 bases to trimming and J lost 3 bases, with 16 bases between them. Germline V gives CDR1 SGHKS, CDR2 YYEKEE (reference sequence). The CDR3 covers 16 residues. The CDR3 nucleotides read TGTGCCAGCAGCCCCGGCTGGGCCACCGCTAATGAAAAACTGTTTTTT. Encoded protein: CASSPGWATANEKLFF.

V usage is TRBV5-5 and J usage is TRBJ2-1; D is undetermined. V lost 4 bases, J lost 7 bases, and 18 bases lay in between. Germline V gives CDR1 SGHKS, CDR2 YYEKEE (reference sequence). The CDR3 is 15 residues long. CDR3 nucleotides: TGTGCCAGCAGCGACCTTCGGCTGGTAGATAATGAGCAGTTCTTC. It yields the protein CASSDLRLVDNEQFF.

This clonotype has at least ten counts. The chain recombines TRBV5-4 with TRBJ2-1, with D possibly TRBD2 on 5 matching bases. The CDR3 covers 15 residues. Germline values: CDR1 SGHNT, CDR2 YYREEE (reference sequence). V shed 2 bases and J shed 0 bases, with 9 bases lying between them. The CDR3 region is CASSLVGSSYNEQFF. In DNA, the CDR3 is TGTGCCAGCAGCTTAGTGGGGAGCTCCTACAATGAGCAGTTCTTC. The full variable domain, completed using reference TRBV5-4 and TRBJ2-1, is ETGVTQSPTHLIKTRGQQVTLRCSSQSGHNTVSWYQQALGQGPQFIFQYYREEENGRGNFPPRFSGLQFPNYSSELNVNALELDDSALYLCASSLVGSSYNEQFFGPGTRLTVL.

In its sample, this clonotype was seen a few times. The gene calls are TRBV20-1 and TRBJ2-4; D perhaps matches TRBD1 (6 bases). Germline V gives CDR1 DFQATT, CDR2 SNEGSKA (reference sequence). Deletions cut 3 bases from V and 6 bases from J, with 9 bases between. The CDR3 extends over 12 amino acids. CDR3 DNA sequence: TGCAGTGCTAGGGCACAGGGAAACATTCAGTACTTC. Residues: CSARAQGNIQYF.